Reported below is one T cell receptor (beta chain). The target of this receptor is not known. Base qualities are not recorded, but no much larger clone differs from it by a single base. This sample was included in a study of T cell repertoires in cytomegalovirus infection (dated by TCRdb to about 2019). About the study as a whole: The peptide stimulations were aimed at well-studied HLA-B-restricted epitopes as well as recently identified HLA-C-restricted CMV epitopes, whose presentation resists viral immunomodulation. Donor HLA type was relevant to the analysis, because carriage of CMV infection together with the matching HLA type was indicated by public TCR beta signatures. Overall study results and their limits: Carriers of CMV infection plus the relevant HLA type were discriminated by the cumulative frequency of public TCR beta family members in the study cohort and in an independent approximately 360-donor cohort. In the ex vivo response, HLA-C-restricted CMV-specific TCR beta clonotypes were dominant, and in two of eight donors the single most frequent clonotype came from this HLA-C-restricted group.

The instrument was an Illumina HiSeq 1500. TCRdb reworked the public reads: Q25 trimming with fastp, MiXCR clone assembly, productive beta chains retained. Rows matching on CDR3 protein sequence are summarized as one entry with the most common DNA and genes. The sample profile shows hundreds of thousands of distinct CDR3 sequences; roughly 34% of them were found once. The ten largest account for about a sixth of the sample. The germline V gene (reference sequence) provides CDR1 LNHNV and CDR2 YYDKDF. Trimming takes 0 bases from V and 4 bases from J, and the germline ends sit 3 bases apart. From its cysteine to its phenylalanine, the CDR3 spans 12 amino acids. The CDR3 DNA has 36 bases and is translated from base 1. Reading the label with the study, this specimen's treatment or condition is: in vitro stimulation with specific CMV peptide epitopes to enrich CMV-specific T cells.

Specimen: cultured PBMCs, collected from culture after CMV antigen stimulation. This sequence originates from a human donor in good health (CMV status not recorded). Some clones in this sample may be carry-over from other donors' samples. The chain was built from TRBV15 and TRBJ1-2; a confident D gene designation cannot be given. The DNA sequence is given as TGTGCCACCAGCAGAGACAGCTATGGCTACACCTTC. It codes for CATSRDSYGYTF.